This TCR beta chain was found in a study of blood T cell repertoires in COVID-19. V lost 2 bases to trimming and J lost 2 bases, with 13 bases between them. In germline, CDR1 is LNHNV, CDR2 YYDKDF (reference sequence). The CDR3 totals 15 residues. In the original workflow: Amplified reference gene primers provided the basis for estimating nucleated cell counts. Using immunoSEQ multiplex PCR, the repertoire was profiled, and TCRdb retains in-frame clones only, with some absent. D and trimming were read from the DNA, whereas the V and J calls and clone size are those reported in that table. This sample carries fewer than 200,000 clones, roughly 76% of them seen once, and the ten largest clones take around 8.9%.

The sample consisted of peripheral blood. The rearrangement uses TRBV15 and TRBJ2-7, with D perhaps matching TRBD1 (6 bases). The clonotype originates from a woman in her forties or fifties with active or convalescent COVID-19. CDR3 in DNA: TGTGCCACCAGCAGAAACAGGGTGGGGACCTACGAGCAGTACTTC. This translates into CATSRNRVGTYEQYF. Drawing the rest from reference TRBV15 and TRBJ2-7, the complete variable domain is DAMVIQNPRYQVTQFGKPVTLSCSQTLNHNVMYWYQQKSSQAPKLLFHYYDKDFNNEADTPDNFQSRRPNTSFCFLDIRSPGLGDTAMYLCATSRNRVGTYEQYFGPGTRLTVT.